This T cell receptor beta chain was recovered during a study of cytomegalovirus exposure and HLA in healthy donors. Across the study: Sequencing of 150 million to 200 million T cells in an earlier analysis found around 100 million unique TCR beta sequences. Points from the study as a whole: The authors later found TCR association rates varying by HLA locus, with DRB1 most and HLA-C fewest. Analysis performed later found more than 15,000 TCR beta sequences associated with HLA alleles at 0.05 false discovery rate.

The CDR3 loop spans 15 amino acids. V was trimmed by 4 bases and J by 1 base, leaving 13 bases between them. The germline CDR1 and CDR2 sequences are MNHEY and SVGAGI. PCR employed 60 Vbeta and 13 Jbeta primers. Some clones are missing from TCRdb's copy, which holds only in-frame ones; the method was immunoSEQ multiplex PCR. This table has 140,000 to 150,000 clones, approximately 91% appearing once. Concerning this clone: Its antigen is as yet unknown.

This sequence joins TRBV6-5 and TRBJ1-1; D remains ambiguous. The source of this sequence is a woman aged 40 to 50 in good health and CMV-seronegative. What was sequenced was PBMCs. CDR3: CASSFGYSTNTEAFF. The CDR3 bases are TGTGCCAGCAGTTTTGGTTACAGCACGAACACTGAAGCTTTCTTT.